This T cell receptor (beta chain) was found in a study of blood T cell repertoires in COVID-19. Study in general: COVID-19 samples, acute and convalescent, were from the United States, Italy and Spain. T cells, B-cell-depleted T cells, or PBMCs provided the cDNA or gDNA that served as material.

Methods used by the authors: The assay estimated nucleated cells by amplifying reference gene primers. Clones were read by immunoSEQ multiplex PCR, and TCRdb kept only the in-frame ones, dropping some. V and J calls plus clone size are reproduced from that table; the DNA served to infer D and trimming. The repertoire holds approximately 120,000 clones, with around 85% as singletons. Looked up from germline, CDR1 is GTSNPN and CDR2 is SVGIG (reference sequence). CDR3 length equals 17 residues. J lost 4 bases, V lost 5 bases, and 14 bases had no gene match. The chain joins TRBV30 to TRBJ1-2; 12 nucleotides match TRBD1. This clonotype was obtained from a human donor in a cohort sampled during active COVID-19. Sequenced sample: peripheral blood. The CDR3 DNA is TGTGCCTGGTGGGGGGACAGGGGGCGCGATCGGGCCTATGGCTACACCTTC. It codes for CAWWGDRGRDRAYGYTF.